Below, 18 T cell receptor beta chains from the same sample are listed, as sequenced in a study of CD8+CD57+ T cells in acquired aplastic anemia. Profiles of TCR beta VDJ and CDR3 were generated from a genomic DNA template. TCRdb reanalysed the reads using MiXCR and keeps one entry per CDR3 protein. The table shows more than 150,000 distinct CDR3 sequences, with about half occurring only once. Flow cytometry had shown expanded CD8+CD57+ cells in the patients chosen for sequencing. Sample: sorted CD4+, CD8+, or CD8+CD57+ T cells (not recorded which) from PBMCs. The source is a human donor with aplastic anemia.

This clonotype came up many times. V usage is TRBV6-1 and J usage is TRBJ1-2; weak D call: TRBD1 (6 bases). The CDR3 loop spans 16 amino acids. The germline V gene has CDR1 MNHNS and CDR2 SASEGT. V was pared by 8 bases and J by 0 bases, with 19 bases between. As DNA, the CDR3 is TGTGCCAGCCGAACGTCCGGAACAGGGACTAACTATGGCTACACCTTC. Protein product: CASRTSGTGTNYGYTF.

The rearrangement joins TRBV2 to TRBJ2-2, with D possibly matching TRBD1 (6 bases). Trimming cost V 6 bases and J 7 bases, with 15 bases left between them. The CDR3 extends over 14 amino acids. The germline gives CDR1 SNHLY, CDR2 FYNNEI. CDR3 residues: CASSPWGQNGELFF. DNA of the CDR3: TGTGCCAGCAGCCCCTGGGGGCAAAACGGGGAGCTGTTTTTT.

The rearrangement uses TRBV10-3 and TRBJ2-1; 10 nucleotides line up with TRBD2. The J segment lost 7 bases and the V segment lost 7 bases, leaving 10 bases of the junction unmatched. From germline, CDR1 is ENHRY and CDR2 SYGVKD. This CDR3 contains 15 residues. DNA for the CDR3: TGTGCCATCACGGACCCAGCACTAGCGGGAAATGAGCAGTTCTTC. This sequence encodes CAITDPALAGNEQFF.

The chain recombines TRBV19 with TRBJ1-2, with 7 bases matching TRBD1. Per germline, CDR1 LNHDA and CDR2 SQIVND (reference sequence). There are 12 residues in the CDR3. Germline trimming cut 7 bases from V and 4 bases from J; bases unmatched to any gene: 3. The DNA of the CDR3 is TGTGCCAGTATGGAGGGGGCCTATGGCTACACCTTC. Protein sequence: CASMEGAYGYTF.

There are a few counts of this clonotype. This chain uses TRBV10-3 with TRBJ1-2; TRBD1 matches 9 bases. V was pared by 3 bases and J by 5 bases, with 4 bases of the junction left unmatched. Germline V gene sequence: CDR1 ENHRY, CDR2 SYGVKD. The CDR3 spans 14 residues. This chain's CDR3 is CAISDTGGRYGYTF. CDR3 DNA sequence: TGTGCCATCAGTGACACAGGGGGCAGGTATGGCTACACCTTC.

The sample holds a few counts of this clonotype. The V call is TRBV7-9, the J call TRBJ1-2; D call uncertain. Germline CDR1 reads SEHNR; CDR2 reads FQNEAQ (reference sequence). The CDR3 loop spans 13 amino acids. V lost 5 bases and J lost 4, with 11 bases in between. This CDR3 is CASSKSGIYGYTF. The CDR3 DNA reads TGTGCCAGCAGCAAGTCCGGTATCTATGGCTACACCTTC.

V usage is TRBV19 and J usage is TRBJ1-5; D ambiguous. Germline V gene sequence: CDR1 LNHDA, CDR2 SQIVND (reference sequence). Trimming pared 7 bases from V and 3 bases from J, leaving 13 bases between. The CDR3 is made up of 14 amino acids. CDR3 region: CASTVHPTNQPQHF. CDR3 nucleotide sequence: TGTGCCAGTACGGTGCACCCTACCAATCAGCCCCAGCATTTT.

This clonotype has a handful of counts. V and J are TRBV10-3 and TRBJ1-1, with D perhaps matching TRBD1 (6 bases). V was shortened by 0 bases and J by 3 bases, with 8 bases between the two germline ends. This CDR3 is 14 amino acids long. From germline, CDR1 is ENHRY and CDR2 SYGVKD. The CDR3 region has the DNA TGTGCCATCAGTGAGTCCCCAGGGGACACTGAAGCTTTCTTT. Translated, it gives CAISESPGDTEAFF.

This clonotype was detected a few times. This sequence may be a read error, since a much larger clone differs from it by one base. The chain has TRBV5-1 and TRBJ2-5; D remains unclear. This CDR3 has 15 amino acids. Germline V gene lookup returns CDR1 SGHRS and CDR2 YFSETQ. This CDR3 reads CASRLVGRTGETQYF. CDR3 nucleotides: TGCGCCAGCAGGTTGGTTGGCAGGACGGGAGAGACCCAGTACTTC.

The gene calls are TRBV10-3 and TRBJ1-5; D perhaps matches TRBD1 (5 bases). V lost 8 bases and J 5 bases, leaving 13 bases between the germline ends. This CDR3 comprises 13 residues. The germline V gene has CDR1 ENHRY and CDR2 SYGVKD. The CDR3 nucleotides read TGTGCCATCCGGATGGGGGTCGATCAGCCCCAGCATTTT. Its translation is CAIRMGVDQPQHF.

CDR3: CSARARQGGGVQPQHF. The CDR3 DNA reads as TGCAGTGCTAGAGCTAGACAGGGTGGGGGGGTACAGCCCCAGCATTTT. The chain uses TRBV20-1 and TRBJ1-5; TRBD1 matches 7 bases. The V segment lost 1 base and the J segment 7 bases; nucleotides outside the gene matches: 13. Germline V gene data show CDR1 as DFQATT and CDR2 as SNEGSKA (reference sequence). This CDR3 contains 16 residues.

This clonotype turned up a few times. The genes are TRBV18 and TRBJ2-5; D ambiguous. The germline V and J ends were trimmed by 2 bases and 4 bases, with 14 bases remaining between them. CDR1 is KGHSH, CDR2 LQKENI, per germline. CDR3 length: 15 residues. Here the CDR3 DNA reads TGTGCCAGCTCACCAGCCGGAATCCCGGGAGAGACCCAGTACTTC. It encodes CASSPAGIPGETQYF.

This clonotype was found a few times. The chain recombines TRBV24-1 with TRBJ1-5, with 7 bases lining up with TRBD1. Germline V gene sequence: CDR1 KGHDR, CDR2 SFDVKD. This CDR3 region has 14 residues. The V gene end was trimmed by 10 bases and the J gene end by 5 bases; junction bases not matched to a gene: 10. CDR3 nucleotide sequence: TGTGCCACAGGTGGCAGGGGGTCGGATCAGCCCCAGCATTTT. Its translation: CATGGRGSDQPQHF.

In its sample, this clonotype was seen once. The chain has TRBV29-1 and TRBJ2-7, with 10 bases that match TRBD1. Germline assignment: CDR1 SQVTM and CDR2 ANQGSEA. The CDR3 totals 13 residues. V gave up 3 bases and J gave up 4 bases; unmatched junction bases: 3. The CDR3 is CSVETGGNYEQYF. CDR3 DNA: TGCAGCGTTGAGACAGGGGGCAATTACGAGCAGTACTTC.

This chain uses TRBV25-1 with TRBJ2-1; maybe TRBD2 (6 bases). Between the trimmed V and J ends, which lost 4 bases and 7 bases, there was a span of 17 bases. CDR3 length: 15 amino acids. Germline values: CDR1 MGHDK, CDR2 SYGVNS. In DNA form, the CDR3 reads TGTGCCAGCAGTGCTCACCACCGACTAGTAAATGAGCAGTTCTTC. Residues: CASSAHHRLVNEQFF.

This clonotype showed up just once. A junction boundary mismatches the germline segment, possibly from a read error. The J gene is TRBJ1-4, the V gene TRBV10-3; D may be TRBD1 (6 bases). Germline lookup yields CDR1 ENHRY and CDR2 SYGVKD. The CDR3 runs to 14 residues. CDR3 protein: CAISAGTTNEKLLF. CDR3 nucleotides: TGTGCCATCAGTGCAGGGACAACGAATGAAAAACTGCTTTTT.

This chain joins TRBV11-1 and TRBJ2-7, with D perhaps given as TRBD1 or TRBD2 (5 bases each). The CDR3 runs 16 residues. With 0 bases removed from V and 6 bases from J, the gap between germline ends came to 18 bases. Germline lookup yields CDR1 SGHAT and CDR2 FQDESV (reference sequence). CDR3 DNA: TGTGCCAGCAGCTTAGCCTCGGGGCCCTTGTTGCTCGAGCAGTACTTC. Translated, it gives CASSLASGPLLLEQYF. Using reference TRBV11-1 and TRBJ2-7 for the parts outside the CDR3, the full variable domain is EAEVAQSPRYKITEKSQAVAFWCDPISGHATLYWYRQILGQGPELLVQFQDESVVDDSQLPKDRFSAERLKGVDSTLKIQPAELGDSAMYLCASSLASGPLLLEQYFGPGTRLTVT.

This chain's CDR3 is CASSPRGDFYNEQFF. CDR3 nucleotides: TGTGCCAGCAGCCCGCGTGGGGACTTCTACAATGAGCAGTTCTTC. This sequence joins TRBV7-6 and TRBJ2-1; TRBD2 is a possible D gene (6 bases). Germline CDR1 SGHVS, CDR2 FNYEAQ. The CDR3 is made up of 15 amino acids. V lost 5 bases to trimming and J lost 3 bases, with 14 bases between them.